This entry concerns a single T cell receptor (beta chain). This sample was taken from a study of blood T cell repertoires in COVID-19. Whole-study context: PBMCs, B-cell-depleted T cells, or T cells provided the cDNA or gDNA that made up the material.

Original handling: By means of reference gene primer amplification, nucleated cell counts were estimated. Assay: immunoSEQ multiplex PCR; the TCRdb copy retains only in-frame clones and omits some. The D gene and trimming were derived from the DNA, and the V and J assignments and clone size from that table. The sample shows about 150,000 clones, over 80% of them seen only once. The V gene lost 2 bases and the J gene lost 0 bases, with 3 bases spanning the gap. CDR1 and CDR2 from the germline V gene are SGHRS and YFSETQ. This CDR3 has 13 amino acids. This clonotype was obtained from a woman aged 40 to 50 who had recovered from COVID-19. The sequenced material came from PBMCs or T cells enriched from blood (not recorded which). This sequence joins TRBV5-1 and TRBJ1-3, with unresolved D. CDR3 nucleotide sequence: TGCGCCAGCAGCTTCTCCTCTGGAAACACCATATATTTT. The encoded protein is CASSFSSGNTIYF.